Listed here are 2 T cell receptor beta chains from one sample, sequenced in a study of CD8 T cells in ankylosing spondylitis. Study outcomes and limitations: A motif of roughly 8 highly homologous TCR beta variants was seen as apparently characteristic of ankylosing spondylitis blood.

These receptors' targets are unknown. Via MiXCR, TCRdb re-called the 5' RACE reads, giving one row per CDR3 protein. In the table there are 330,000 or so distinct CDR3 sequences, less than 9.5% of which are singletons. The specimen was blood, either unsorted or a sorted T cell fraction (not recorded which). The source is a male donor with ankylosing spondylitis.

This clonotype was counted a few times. CDR3 DNA sequence: TGTGCCAGCAGGGGGTCCGGGACTAGCGGGAGTGGCTCCTACAATGAGCAGTTCTTC. Translated, it gives CASRGSGTSGSGSYNEQFF. The V and J genes are TRBV2 and TRBJ2-1; 14 bases map to TRBD2. V trimming: 6 bases; J trimming: 0 bases; junction bases outside the gene matches: 10. The CDR3 runs 19 residues. Germline CDR1 and CDR2: SNHLY and FYNNEI.

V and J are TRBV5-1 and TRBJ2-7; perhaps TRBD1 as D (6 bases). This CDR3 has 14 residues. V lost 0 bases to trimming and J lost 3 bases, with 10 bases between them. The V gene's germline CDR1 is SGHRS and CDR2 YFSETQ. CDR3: CASSLAQGDYEQYF. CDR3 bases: TGCGCCAGCAGCTTGGCACAGGGAGACTACGAGCAGTACTTC. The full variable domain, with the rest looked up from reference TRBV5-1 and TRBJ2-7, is KAGVTQTPRYLIKTRGQQVTLSCSPISGHRSVSWYQQTPGQGLQFLFEYFSETQRNKGNFPGRFSGRQFSNSRSEMNVSTLELGDSALYLCASSLAQGDYEQYFGPGTRLTVT.